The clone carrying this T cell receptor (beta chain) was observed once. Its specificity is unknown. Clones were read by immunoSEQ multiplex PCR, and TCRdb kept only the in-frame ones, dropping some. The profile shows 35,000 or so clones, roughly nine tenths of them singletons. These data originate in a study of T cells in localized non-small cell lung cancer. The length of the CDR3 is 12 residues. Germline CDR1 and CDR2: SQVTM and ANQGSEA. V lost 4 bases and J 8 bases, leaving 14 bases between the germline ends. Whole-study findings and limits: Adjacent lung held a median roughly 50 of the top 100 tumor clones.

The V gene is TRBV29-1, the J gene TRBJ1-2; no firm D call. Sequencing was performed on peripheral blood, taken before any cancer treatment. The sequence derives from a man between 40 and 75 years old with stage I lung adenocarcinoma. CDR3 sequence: CSVGPTVGGYTF. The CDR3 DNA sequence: TGCAGCGTTGGACCCACCGTCGGGGGCTACACCTTC.